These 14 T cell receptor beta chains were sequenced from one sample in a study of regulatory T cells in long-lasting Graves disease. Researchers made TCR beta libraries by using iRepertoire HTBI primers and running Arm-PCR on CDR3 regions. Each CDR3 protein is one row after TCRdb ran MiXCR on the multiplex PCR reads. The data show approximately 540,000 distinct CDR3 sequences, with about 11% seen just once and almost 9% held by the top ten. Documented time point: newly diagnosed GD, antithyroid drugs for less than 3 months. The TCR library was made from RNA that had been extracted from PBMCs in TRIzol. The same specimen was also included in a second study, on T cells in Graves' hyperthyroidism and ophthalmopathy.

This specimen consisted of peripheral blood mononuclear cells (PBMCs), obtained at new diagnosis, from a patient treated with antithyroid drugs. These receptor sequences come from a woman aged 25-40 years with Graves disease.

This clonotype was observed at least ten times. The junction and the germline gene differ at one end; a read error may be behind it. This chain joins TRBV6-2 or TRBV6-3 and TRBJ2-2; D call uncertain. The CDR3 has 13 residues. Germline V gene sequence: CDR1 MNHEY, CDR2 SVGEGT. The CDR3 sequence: CASSYSKTGELFF. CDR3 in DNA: TGTGCCAGCAGTTACTCGAAAACCGGGGAGCTGTTTTTT.

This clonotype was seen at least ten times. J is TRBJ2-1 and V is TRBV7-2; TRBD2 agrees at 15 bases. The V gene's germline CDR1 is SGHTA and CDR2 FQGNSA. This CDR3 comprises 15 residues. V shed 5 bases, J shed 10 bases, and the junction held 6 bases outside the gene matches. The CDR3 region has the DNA TGTGCCAGCAGCCGGACTAGCGGGAGGGCCGGGGAGCAGTTCTTC. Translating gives CASSRTSGRAGEQFF.

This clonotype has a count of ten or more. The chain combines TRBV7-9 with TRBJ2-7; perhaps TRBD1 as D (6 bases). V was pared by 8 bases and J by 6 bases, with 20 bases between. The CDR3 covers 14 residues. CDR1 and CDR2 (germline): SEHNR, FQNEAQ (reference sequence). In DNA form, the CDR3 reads TGTGCCAGCGTGGGACAACACTCTCTGGGCGAGCAGTACTTC. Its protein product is CASVGQHSLGEQYF.

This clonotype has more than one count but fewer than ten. The CDR3, as DNA: TGTGCCAGCAGCCCCGGGACCCAAAATGAGCAGTTCTTC. It is translated as CASSPGTQNEQFF. The rearrangement links TRBV5-4 to TRBJ2-1; possibly TRBD1 or TRBD2 for D (5 bases each). V was shortened by 4 bases and J by 7 bases, with 12 bases between the two germline ends. Germline CDR1 is SGHNT and CDR2 is YYREEE (reference sequence). The CDR3 consists of 13 residues.

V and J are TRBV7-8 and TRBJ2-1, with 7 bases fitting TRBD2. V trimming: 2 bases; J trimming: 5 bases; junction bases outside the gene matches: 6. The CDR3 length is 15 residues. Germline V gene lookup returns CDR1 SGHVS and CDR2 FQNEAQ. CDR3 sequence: CASSLSGGRHNEQFF. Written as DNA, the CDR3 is TGTGCCAGCAGCTTATCGGGAGGACGGCACAATGAGCAGTTCTTC. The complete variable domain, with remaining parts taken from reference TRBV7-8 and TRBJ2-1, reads GAGVSQSPRYKVAKRGQDVALRCDPISGHVSLFWYQQALGQGPEFLTYFQNEAQLDKSGLPSDRFFAERPEGSVSTLKIQRTQQEDSAVYLCASSLSGGRHNEQFFGPGTRLTVL.

The chain's CDR3 is CASSQQGRVSNQPQHF. CDR3 sequence (DNA): TGTGCCAGCAGTCAACAGGGGCGAGTTAGCAATCAGCCCCAGCATTTT. This rearrangement joins TRBV6-1 to TRBJ1-5, with 7 bases identical to TRBD1. The CDR3 is 16 amino acids. V lost 5 bases, J lost 0 bases, and 7 bases stayed unmatched. The V gene's germline CDR1 is MNHNS and CDR2 SASEGT.

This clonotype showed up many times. The DNA of the CDR3 is TGCAGCGTTGTGCGGGTATCCTACAATGAGCAGTTCTTC. Protein sequence: CSVVRVSYNEQFF. The chain employs TRBV29-1 and TRBJ2-1; possible D gene TRBD2, 5 bases. Germline V gene data show CDR1 as SQVTM and CDR2 as ANQGSEA. V gave up 4 bases and J gave up 1 base, with 8 bases separating them. The CDR3 has 13 amino acids.

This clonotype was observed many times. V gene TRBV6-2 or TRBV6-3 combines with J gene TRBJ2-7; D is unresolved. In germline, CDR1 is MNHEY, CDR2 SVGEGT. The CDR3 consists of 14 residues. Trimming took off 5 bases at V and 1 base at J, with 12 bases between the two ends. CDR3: CASSENPISYEQYF. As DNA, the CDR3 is TGTGCCAGCAGTGAAAACCCCATTTCCTACGAGCAGTACTTC.

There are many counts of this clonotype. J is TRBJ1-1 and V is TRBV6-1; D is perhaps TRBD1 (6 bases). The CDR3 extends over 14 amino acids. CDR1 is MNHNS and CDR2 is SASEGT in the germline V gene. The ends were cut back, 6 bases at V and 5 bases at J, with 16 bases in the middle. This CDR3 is CASSPFTGRTEAFF. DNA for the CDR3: TGTGCCAGCAGCCCCTTTACAGGGAGGACTGAAGCTTTCTTT.

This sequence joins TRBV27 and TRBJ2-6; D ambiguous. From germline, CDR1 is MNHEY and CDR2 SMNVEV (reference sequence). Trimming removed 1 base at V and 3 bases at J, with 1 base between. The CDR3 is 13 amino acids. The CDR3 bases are TGTGCCAGCAGTTTATATGGGGCCAACGTCCTGACTTTC. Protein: CASSLYGANVLTF.

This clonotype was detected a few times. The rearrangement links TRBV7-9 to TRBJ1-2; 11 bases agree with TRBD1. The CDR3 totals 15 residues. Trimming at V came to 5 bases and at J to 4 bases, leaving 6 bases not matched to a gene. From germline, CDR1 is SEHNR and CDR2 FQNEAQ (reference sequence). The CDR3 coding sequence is TGTGCCAGCAGCAAGGGACAGGGGGTATTCTATGGCTACACCTTC. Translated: CASSKGQGVFYGYTF.

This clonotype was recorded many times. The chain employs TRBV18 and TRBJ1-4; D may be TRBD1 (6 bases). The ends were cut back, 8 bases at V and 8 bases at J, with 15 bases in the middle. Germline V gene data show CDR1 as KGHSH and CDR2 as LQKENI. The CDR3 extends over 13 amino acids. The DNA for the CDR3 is TGTGCCAGCGCCCTCGGGGGCCGAGAAAAACTGTTTTTT. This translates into CASALGGREKLFF.

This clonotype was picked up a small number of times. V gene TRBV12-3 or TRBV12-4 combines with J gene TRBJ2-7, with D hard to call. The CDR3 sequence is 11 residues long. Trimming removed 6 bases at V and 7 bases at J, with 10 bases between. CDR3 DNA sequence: TGTGCCAGCAGCCGTTCGTGGGAGCAGTACTTC. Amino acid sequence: CASSRSWEQYF.

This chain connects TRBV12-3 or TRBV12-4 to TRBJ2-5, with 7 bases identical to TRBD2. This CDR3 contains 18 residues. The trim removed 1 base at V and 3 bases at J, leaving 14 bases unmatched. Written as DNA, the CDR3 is TGTGCCAGCAGTTTAGGGGGGAGGGCTGATACTCTTAAAGAGACCCAGTACTTC. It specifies CASSLGGRADTLKETQYF.